This section outlines one T cell receptor beta chain sequence together with its context. Template: tumor biopsy or peripheral blood genomic DNA, roughly 600-6,004 ng per sample. This sample was included in a study of T cells in tumors after PD-1 blockade. Generated by immunoSEQ multiplex PCR, the TCRdb table keeps only in-frame clones and is missing some. The sample lists 23,000 or so clones; about 84% were seen once. The CDR3 sequence is 11 residues long. From germline, CDR1 is MNHEY and CDR2 SVGAGI. Trimming removed 7 bases at V and 6 bases at J, with 8 bases between. The sequencing used PBMCs, collected after anti-PD-1 treatment. The chain uses TRBV6-5 and TRBJ2-3; D not resolved. This TCR derives from a human donor with basal cell carcinoma. CDR3 nucleotide sequence: TGTGCCAGCAACGCACGTGATACGCAGTATTTT. As protein: CASNARDTQYF.